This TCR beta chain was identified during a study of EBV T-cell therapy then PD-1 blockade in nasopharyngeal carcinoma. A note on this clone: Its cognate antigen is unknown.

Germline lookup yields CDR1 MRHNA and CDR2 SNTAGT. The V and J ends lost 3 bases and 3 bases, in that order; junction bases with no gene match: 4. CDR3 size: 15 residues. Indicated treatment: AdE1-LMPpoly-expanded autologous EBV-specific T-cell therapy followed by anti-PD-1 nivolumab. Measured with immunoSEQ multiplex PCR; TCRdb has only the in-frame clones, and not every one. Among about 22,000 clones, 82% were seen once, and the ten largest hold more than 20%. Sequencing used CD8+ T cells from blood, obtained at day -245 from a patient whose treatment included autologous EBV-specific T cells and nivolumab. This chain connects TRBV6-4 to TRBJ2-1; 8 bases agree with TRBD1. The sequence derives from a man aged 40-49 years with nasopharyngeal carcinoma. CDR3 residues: CASSDPGQGYNEQFF. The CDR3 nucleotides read TGTGCCAGCAGTGATCCCGGACAGGGCTACAATGAGCAGTTCTTC.